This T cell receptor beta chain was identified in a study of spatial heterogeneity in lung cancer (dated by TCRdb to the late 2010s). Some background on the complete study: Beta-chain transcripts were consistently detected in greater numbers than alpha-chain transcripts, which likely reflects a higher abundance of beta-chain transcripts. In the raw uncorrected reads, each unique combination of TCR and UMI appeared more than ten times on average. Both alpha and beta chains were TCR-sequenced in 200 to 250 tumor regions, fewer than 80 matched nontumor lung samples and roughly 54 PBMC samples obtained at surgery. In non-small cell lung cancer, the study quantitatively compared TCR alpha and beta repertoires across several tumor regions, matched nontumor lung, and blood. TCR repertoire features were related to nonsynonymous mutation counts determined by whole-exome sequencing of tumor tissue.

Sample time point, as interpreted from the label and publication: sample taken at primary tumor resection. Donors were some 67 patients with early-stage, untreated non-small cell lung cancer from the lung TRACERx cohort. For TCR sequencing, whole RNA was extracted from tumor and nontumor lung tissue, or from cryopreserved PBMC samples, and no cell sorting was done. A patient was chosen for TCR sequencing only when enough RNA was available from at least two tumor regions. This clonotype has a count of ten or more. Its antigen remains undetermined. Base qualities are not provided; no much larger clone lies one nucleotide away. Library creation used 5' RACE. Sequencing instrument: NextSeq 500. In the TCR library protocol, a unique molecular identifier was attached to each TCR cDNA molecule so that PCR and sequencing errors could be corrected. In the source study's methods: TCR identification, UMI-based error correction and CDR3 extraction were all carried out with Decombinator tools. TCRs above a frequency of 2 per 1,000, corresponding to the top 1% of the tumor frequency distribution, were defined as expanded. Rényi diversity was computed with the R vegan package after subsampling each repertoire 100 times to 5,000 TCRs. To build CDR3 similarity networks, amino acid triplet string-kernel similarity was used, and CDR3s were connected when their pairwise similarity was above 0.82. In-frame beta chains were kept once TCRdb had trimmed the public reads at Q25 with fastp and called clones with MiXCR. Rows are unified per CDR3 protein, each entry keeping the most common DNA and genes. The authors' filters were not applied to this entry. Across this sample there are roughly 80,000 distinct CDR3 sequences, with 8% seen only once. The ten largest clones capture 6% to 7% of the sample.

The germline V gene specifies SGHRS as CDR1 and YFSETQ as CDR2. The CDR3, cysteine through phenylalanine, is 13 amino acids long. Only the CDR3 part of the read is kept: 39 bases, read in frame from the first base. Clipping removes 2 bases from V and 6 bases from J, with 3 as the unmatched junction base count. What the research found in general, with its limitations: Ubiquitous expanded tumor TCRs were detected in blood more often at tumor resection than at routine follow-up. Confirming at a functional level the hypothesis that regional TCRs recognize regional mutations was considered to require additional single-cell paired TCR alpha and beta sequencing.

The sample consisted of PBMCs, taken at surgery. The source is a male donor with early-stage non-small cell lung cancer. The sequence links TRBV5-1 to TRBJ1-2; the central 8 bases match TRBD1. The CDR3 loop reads CASSFQTGDGYTF. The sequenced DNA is TGCGCCAGCAGCTTCCAGACAGGGGATGGCTACACCTTC.